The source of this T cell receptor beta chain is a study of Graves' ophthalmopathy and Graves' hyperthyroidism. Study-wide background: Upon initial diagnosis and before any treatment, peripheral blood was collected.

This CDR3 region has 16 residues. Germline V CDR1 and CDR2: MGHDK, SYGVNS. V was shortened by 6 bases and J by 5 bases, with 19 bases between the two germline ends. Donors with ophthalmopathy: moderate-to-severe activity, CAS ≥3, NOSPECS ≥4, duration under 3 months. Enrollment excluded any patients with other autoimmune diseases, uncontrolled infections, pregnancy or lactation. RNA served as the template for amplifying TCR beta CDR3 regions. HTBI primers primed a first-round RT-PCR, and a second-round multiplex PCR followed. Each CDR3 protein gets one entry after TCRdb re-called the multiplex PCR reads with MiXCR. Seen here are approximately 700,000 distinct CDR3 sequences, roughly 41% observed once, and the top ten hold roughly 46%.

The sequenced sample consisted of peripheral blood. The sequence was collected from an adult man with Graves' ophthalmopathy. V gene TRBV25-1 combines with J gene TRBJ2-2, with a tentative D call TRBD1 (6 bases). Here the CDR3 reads CASSARTGRKTGELFF. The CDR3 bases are TGTGCCAGCAGCGCGAGAACAGGGCGTAAGACCGGGGAGCTGTTTTTT.